This TCR beta chain was recorded in a study of blood T cell repertoires in COVID-19 (dated by TCRdb to between 2020 and 2021). About the study as a whole: Samples from collaborators originated in the United States, Italy and Spain and spanned both the acute and convalescent phases of COVID-19. The samples were drawn from two sources: the first 160 participants of the ongoing ImmuneRACE study, and 1,254 subjects contributed by 6 global collaborators. Subjects who had been exposed to COVID-19, were actively infected with it, or had recovered from it provided the deeply sampled blood TCRbeta repertoires that made up the dataset. The prospective study material was composed of cDNA or gDNA derived from T cells, B-cell-depleted T cells, or PBMCs. Where available, HLA class I and class II types were taken from metadata supplied by the sample provider and were not determined by assay-based typing. The sample metadata nearly always contained a de-identified subject ID, COVID-19 status, age in years and sex. The repertoires were made available in a free public database intended to serve as a resource for research on the immune response to SARS-CoV-2. Results the study describes overall, beyond this receptor: The amount of clinical and demographic metadata varied by source and participant and was provided uncurated.

Reading from cysteine to phenylalanine, the CDR3 counts 22 amino acids. Kept here is only the CDR3 DNA, which spans 66 bases and is read in frame from base 1. With regard to this clone: This clone's antigen is unknown. Base qualities are not at hand, and no much larger clone is one base apart.

TCRbeta CDR3 regions were amplified from genomic DNA by means of the immunoSEQ Assay, a bias-controlled multiplex PCR. The published analysis was carried out like this. The number of nucleated cells in each sample was estimated by amplification of reference gene primers within the assay. Sequence reads were collapsed and filtered to measure the absolute abundance of every unique TCRbeta CDR3 rearrangement. For each sample, productive Simpson clonality was calculated by taking the square root of Simpson's diversity index across productive rearrangements. In its TCRdb copy, this immuneACCESS table keeps in-frame sequences only and misses some clones. Where compared with another copy, unresolved V genes explain less than half of these, and the others have no known cause. V and J calls and clone size are copied from that table; D and trimming were computed from the DNA. This sample lists more than 95,000 clones; 79% were detected once. About 39% of the sample is in the top ten clones.

Each collaborating institution followed its own protocols to collect whole blood in K2EDTA tubes. For TCRbeta analysis, collaborators shipped samples as frozen whole blood, isolated PBMCs, or DNA extracted from either of those sample types. Sequences were obtained from peripheral blood. Here the chain combines TRBV7-5 and TRBJ1-5; no DNA check was done on the table's D call, TRBD1. TRBV7-5 is deemed a pseudogene. The sequence came from a middle-aged man with active or convalescent COVID-19. The CDR3 reads CVRRLKSPRLGAPGSGNQPQHF. At the DNA level, the sequence is TGTGTCAGAAGACTTAAGTCTCCCCGTTTGGGGGCGCCGGGTTCCGGCAATCAGCCCCAGCATTTT.